This T cell receptor beta chain was identified during a study of regulatory T cells in long-lasting Graves disease. There are many counts of this clonotype. Its matching antigen is unknown. Germline trimming cut 5 bases from V and 6 bases from J; bases unmatched to any gene: 8. The CDR3 covers 14 residues. Germline V gene lookup returns CDR1 KGHSH and CDR2 LQKENI. Time point reported: persistent/refractory GD, antithyroid drugs over 5 years with positive TRAb. PBMC-derived RNA was used for the TCR library. Findings of the study overall: Persistent disease was characterized by preferential usage of TRBV28, TRBJ1-2 and TRBJ2-5.

Library construction for TCR beta used iRepertoire HTBI primers and Arm-PCR of CDR3 regions. Each CDR3 protein gets one entry after TCRdb re-called the multiplex PCR reads with MiXCR. The profile shows 310,000 or so distinct CDR3 sequences, around 19% of them singletons. The chain combines TRBV18 with TRBJ2-7, with 9 bases aligning to TRBD1. The sequencing used peripheral blood mononuclear cells (PBMCs), collected when the disease was refractory, from a patient treated with antithyroid drugs. The sequence was collected from a female donor with Graves disease. The CDR3 DNA reads as TGTGCCAGCTCAGCCGGGACAGGGCACAGCGAGCAGTACTTC. It encodes CASSAGTGHSEQYF.